Listed below are T cell receptor beta chains from one sample, sequenced in a study of graft-versus-host responses after intestinal transplantation. Which antigens these TCRs recognize remains unknown. Repertoires were generated with immunoSEQ multiplex PCR, while TCRdb's copy carries only in-frame clones and drops some. This sample has over 40,000 clones; around 84% occur once, and the top ten carry 0.46%. The source was unstimulated CD4+ T cells sorted from spleen or lymph node cells, collected before transplant. The receptors originated from a human donor who was the organ donor for an intestinal transplant. CDR3s include the opening cysteine and the closing phenylalanine or tryptophan. D genes are given only for firm matches. Size is stated for part of the rows, as once, few or many counts, or as a class when the clone is expanded.

D	V	size	J	DNA	CDR3
NA	TRBV11-2	NA	TRBJ2-7	TGTGCCAGCAGCCCAATCGGGGGCTCCTACGAGCAGTACTTC	CASSPIGGSYEQYF
TRBD1	TRBV6-1	NA	TRBJ1-3	TGTGCCAGCAGCCGACAGGGTGGAAACACCATATATTTT	CASSRQGGNTIYF
NA	TRBV5-1	NA	TRBJ1-5	TGCGCCAGCAGCTTGGCCGGGGGCAATCAGCCCCAGCATTTT	CASSLAGGNQPQHF
TRBD2	TRBV4-2	NA	TRBJ2-2	TGTGCCAGCAGCGCCCCGGGACTAGCGGGCACCGGGGAGCTGTTTTTT	CASSAPGLAGTGELFF
NA	TRBV7-7	NA	TRBJ2-5	TGTGCCAGCAGCATCCTCATCCAAGAGACCCAGTACTTC	CASSILIQETQYF
NA	TRBV11-2	NA	TRBJ2-7	TGTGCCAGCAGCTTAGTTCTCGGGAGCCACGAGCAGTACTTC	CASSLVLGSHEQYF
NA	TRBV11-2	once	TRBJ2-7	TGTGCCAGCAGCTTGCGGGATGGCGAGCAGTACTTC	CASSLRDGEQYF
NA	TRBV5-1	NA	TRBJ1-1	TGCGCCAGCAGCTTGGGGCAGGGGTTGACTAACACTGAAGCTTTCTTT	CASSLGQGLTNTEAFF
TRBD1	TRBV7-2	NA	TRBJ2-3	TGTGCCAGCAGCCCAAGGGGGCGCGGAGATACGCAGTATTTT	CASSPRGRGDTQYF
TRBD2	TRBV6-5	NA	TRBJ2-7	TGTGCCAGCAGTTACAAGGGGACTAGCGACTACGAGCAGTACTTC	CASSYKGTSDYEQYF
TRBD1	TRBV7-9	NA	TRBJ1-1	TGTGCCAGCAGCCCTTGGACAGGGCTGAACACTGAAGCTTTCTTT	CASSPWTGLNTEAFF
NA	TRBV25-1	NA	TRBJ2-1	TGTGCCAGCAGCCACGGGACTTACAATGAGCAGTTCTTC	CASSHGTYNEQFF
NA	TRBV15	NA	TRBJ1-2	TGTGCCACCAGCAGAGGGAGGGACAAGTCGATCTATGGCTACACCTTC	CATSRGRDKSIYGYTF
NA	TRBV7-6	NA	TRBJ1-3	TGTGCCAGCAGCTTAGGACAGGTTTTCTCTGGAAACACCATATATTTT	CASSLGQVFSGNTIYF
TRBD2	TRBV2	NA	TRBJ2-2	TGTGCCAGCACTCCCCTAGCGGGAGGAACCGGGGAGCTGTTTTTT	CASTPLAGGTGELFF
NA	TRBV5-1	NA	TRBJ2-7	TGCGCCAGCAGTGCGGCGGGGGCCTCCTACGAGCAGTACTTC	CASSAAGASYEQYF
NA	TRBV4-3	NA	TRBJ1-6	TGCGCCAGCAGCCAAGATAGACAATATAATTCACCCCTCCACTTT	CASSQDRQYNSPLHF
TRBD2	TRBV7-2	NA	TRBJ2-7	TGTGCCAGCAGCTTTCAGGGACTAGCGGGGGTCTTCGAGCAGTACTTC	CASSFQGLAGVFEQYF
NA	TRBV10-1	NA	TRBJ1-2	TGCGCCAGCAGTGAGTCGGACAAAACTAACTATGGCTACACCTTC	CASSESDKTNYGYTF
TRBD1	TRBV29-1	NA	TRBJ1-4	TGCAGCGTGCGGACAGGGGGGGGAAAACTGTTTTTT	CSVRTGGGKLFF